The 21 T cell receptor beta chains in this list originate from one sample, sequenced in a study of blood T cell repertoires in COVID-19. The data were produced by immunoSEQ multiplex PCR, yet TCRdb's version contains in-frame clones alone and is incomplete. The data contain approximately 250,000 clones, 88% of them singletons. The source material was peripheral blood. Source of these receptors: a woman aged 70 to 79 with COVID-19, enrolled during active disease.

The genes are TRBV5-1 and TRBJ1-2; 9 bases are shared with TRBD1. This CDR3 comprises 15 residues. The ends lost 2 bases at V and 5 bases at J; junction bases unmatched: 7. Looked up from germline, CDR1 is SGHRS and CDR2 is YFSETQ. DNA of the CDR3: TGCGCCAGCAGCTTCTCGGGACAGGGAGAGTATGGCTACACCTTC. Its protein is CASSFSGQGEYGYTF.

This sequence joins TRBV4-1 and TRBJ1-5, with 8 bases lining up with TRBD1. Per germline, CDR1 MGHRA and CDR2 YSYEKL. The CDR3 length is 15 residues. The V gene end was trimmed by 0 bases and the J gene end by 6 bases; junction bases not matched to a gene: 4. The CDR3 sequence: CASSQDWTGSQPQHF. The CDR3 DNA reads TGCGCCAGCAGCCAAGATTGGACAGGGAGTCAGCCCCAGCATTTT.

The chain uses TRBV7-3 and TRBJ2-2, with D possibly matching TRBD2 (5 bases). V lost 6 bases and J 0 bases, leaving 8 bases between the germline ends. This CDR3 contains 14 residues. The germline V gene encodes CDR1 SGHTA and CDR2 FQGTGA. CDR3 in amino acids: CASSPRANTGELFF. The CDR3 DNA follows: TGTGCCAGCAGTCCGCGGGCGAACACCGGGGAGCTGTTTTTT.

This clone was detected ten times or more. The V and J genes are TRBV6-2 or TRBV6-3 and TRBJ1-1, with a weak D call TRBD1 (6 bases). Germline CDR1 and CDR2: MNHEY and SVGEGT. V lost 6 bases and J 4 bases, leaving 18 bases between the germline ends. The length of the CDR3 is 15 residues. The CDR3 loop reads CASSRSFTGLTEAFF. The CDR3, as DNA: TGTGCCAGCAGCCGGTCGTTTACAGGGCTCACTGAAGCTTTCTTT.

The V gene is TRBV12-3 or TRBV12-4, the J gene TRBJ2-1; TRBD1 aligns across 10 bases. This CDR3 has 12 residues. V shed 6 bases, J shed 16 bases, and the junction held 9 bases outside the gene matches. CDR3 in amino acids: CASSRQGARVFF. The DNA of the CDR3 is TGTGCCAGCAGCCGACAGGGGGCTAGGGTATTCTTC.

The gene calls are TRBV4-1 and TRBJ2-7; D ambiguous. V lost 1 base and J 2 bases, leaving 12 bases between the germline ends. The CDR3 spans 15 residues. The germline CDR1 and CDR2 sequences are MGHRA and YSYEKL. The CDR3 is CASSQVPRSAYEQYF. The CDR3 region has the DNA TGCGCCAGCAGCCAAGTTCCACGGAGTGCCTACGAGCAGTACTTC.

The rearrangement uses TRBV25-1 and TRBJ2-5; 7 bases agree with TRBD1. Germline-derived CDR1 and CDR2 are MGHDK and SYGVNS. Trimming took 5 bases from V and 2 from J; bases not matched to a gene: 8. The CDR3 sequence is 15 residues long. The CDR3: CASSSTGFRQETQYF. In nucleotides, the CDR3 is TGTGCCAGCAGTTCGACAGGGTTTAGGCAAGAGACCCAGTACTTC.

The chain carries TRBV29-1 and TRBJ1-1; D gene uncertain. V lost 2 bases and J 0 bases, leaving 7 bases between the germline ends. Germline assignment: CDR1 SQVTM and CDR2 ANQGSEA. The CDR3 spans 13 residues. The CDR3 sequence: CSVESDMNTEAFF. DNA for the CDR3: TGCAGCGTTGAAAGTGACATGAACACTGAAGCTTTCTTT.

The V and J genes are TRBV5-4 and TRBJ1-2; D perhaps matches TRBD1 (6 bases). V was shortened by 1 base and J by 8 bases, with 12 bases between the two germline ends. CDR3 length: 13 amino acids. The germline gives CDR1 SGHNT, CDR2 YYREEE (reference sequence). The CDR3 spells CASSLNRARGYTF. Written as DNA, the CDR3 is TGTGCCAGCAGCTTGAACAGGGCTCGAGGCTACACCTTC.

The CDR3 nucleotides read TGTGCCAGCAGTTTAGTCTCCGCGACAGTCTATGGCTACACCTTC. Protein sequence: CASSLVSATVYGYTF. The V call is TRBV28, the J call TRBJ1-2, with D possibly being TRBD1 (5 bases). The CDR3 spans 15 residues. CDR1 MDHEN and CDR2 SYDVKM come from the germline V gene. The V and J ends lost 2 bases and 4 bases respectively, with 14 bases between them.

The chain joins TRBV27 to TRBJ1-1, with a weak D call TRBD1 (5 bases). Germline V gene lookup returns CDR1 MNHEY and CDR2 SMNVEV (reference sequence). V was trimmed by 9 bases and J by 4 bases, leaving 12 bases between them. There are 12 residues in the CDR3. In DNA, the CDR3 is TGTGCCAGTTCAGGGTATGCCACTGAAGCTTTCTTT. It is translated as CASSGYATEAFF.

V usage is TRBV6-2 or TRBV6-3 and J usage is TRBJ1-1; D is possibly TRBD1 (5 bases). CDR1 is MNHEY and CDR2 is SVGEGT in the germline V gene. This CDR3 is built from 11 residues. V was cut by 2 bases and J by 11 bases, with 9 bases left in between. CDR3 region: CASSYKGLAFF. The CDR3 bases are TGTGCCAGCAGTTACAAGGGGTTGGCTTTCTTT.

This clone was seen only a few times. The chain recombines TRBV19 with TRBJ1-2; D is perhaps TRBD1 (5 bases). The V end lost 2 bases, the J end lost 8 bases, and 15 bases lay between the germline ends. The CDR3 runs to 14 residues. The germline V gene has CDR1 LNHDA and CDR2 SQIVND (reference sequence). The CDR3 nucleotides are TGTGCCAGTAGTATAAACTCACAGGATTGGGGCTACACCTTC. As protein: CASSINSQDWGYTF.

The V and J genes are TRBV2 and TRBJ1-2, with D perhaps TRBD1 (6 bases). This CDR3 comprises 13 residues. Germline CDR1 and CDR2: SNHLY and FYNNEI. Trimming left V 8 bases short and J 10 bases short, with 20 bases between. Here the CDR3 reads CASGIYRVSVYTF. CDR3 DNA sequence: TGTGCCAGCGGGATTTACAGGGTATCTGTCTACACCTTC.

The chain has TRBV28 and TRBJ1-5; TRBD1 matches 8 bases. V lost 3 bases to trimming and J lost 5 bases; unmatched junction nucleotides: 9. CDR3 size: 16 residues. Germline V gives CDR1 MDHEN, CDR2 SYDVKM. The chain's CDR3 is CASSFVSGQGDQPQHF. The CDR3 nucleotides read TGTGCCAGCAGTTTCGTGTCTGGACAGGGCGATCAGCCCCAGCATTTT. The full variable domain, with the rest looked up from reference TRBV28 and TRBJ1-5, is DVKVTQSSRYLVKRTGEKVFLECVQDMDHENMFWYRQDPGLGLRLIYFSYDVKMKEKGDIPEGYSVSREKKERFSLILESASTNQTSMYLCASSFVSGQGDQPQHFGDGTRLSIL.

This clone was counted a single time. The chain employs TRBV28 and TRBJ2-1, with 7 positions matching TRBD2. Germline V gene sequence: CDR1 MDHEN, CDR2 SYDVKM. Trimming cost V 7 bases and J 0 bases; bases outside gene matches: 6. The CDR3 extends over 15 amino acids. The CDR3 is CASTQGGGSYNEQFF. In DNA form, the CDR3 reads TGTGCCAGCACCCAGGGCGGGGGCTCCTACAATGAGCAGTTCTTC.

The chain recombines TRBV10-2 with TRBJ2-7; 10 nucleotides line up with TRBD1. The CDR3 spans 13 residues. V gave up 4 bases and J gave up 6 bases; unmatched junction bases: 3. In germline, CDR1 is WSHSY, CDR2 SAAADI. The CDR3 nucleotides read TGCGCCAGCAGTGCTGGACAGGGGGGCGAGCAGTACTTC. Translation: CASSAGQGGEQYF.

The chain combines TRBV3-1 (or the pseudogene TRBV3-2) with TRBJ2-7; a weak D match, TRBD2 (6 bases). V was shortened by 4 bases and J by 7 bases, with 8 bases between the two germline ends. The germline CDR1 and CDR2 sequences are LGHDT and YNNKEL (reference sequence). The CDR3 consists of 11 residues. The CDR3, as DNA: TGTGCCAGCAGCCTAGGACTAGAGCAGTACTTC. Residues: CASSLGLEQYF.

V and J are TRBV11-3 and TRBJ1-1; D possibly corresponds to TRBD1 (6 bases). The germline V gene encodes CDR1 SGHNT and CDR2 YENEEA. The germline V and J ends were trimmed by 1 base and 4 bases, with 10 bases remaining between them. CDR3 size: 14 residues. CDR3 sequence (DNA): TGTGCCAGCAGCTTAGGACAGGATATCACTGAAGCTTTCTTT. Translated, it gives CASSLGQDITEAFF.

The chain links TRBV28 to TRBJ1-5; tentatively, D is TRBD1 (5 bases). Germline loops: CDR1 MDHEN, CDR2 SYDVKM. With 6 bases removed from V and 5 bases from J, the gap between germline ends came to 17 bases. There are 15 residues in the CDR3. CDR3 sequence (DNA): TGTGCCAGCAGGCAACAAAGGGGATCGGATCAGCCCCAGCATTTT. Translating it yields CASRQQRGSDQPQHF.

The V and J genes are TRBV10-3 and TRBJ1-1; 7 bases agree with TRBD1. This CDR3 has 16 residues. V lost 4 bases and J lost 1; bases outside the gene matches: 9. Germline V gene lookup returns CDR1 ENHRY and CDR2 SYGVKD. The CDR3 loop is CAISATRQGGNTEAFF. As DNA, the CDR3 is TGTGCCATCAGTGCCACTCGACAGGGAGGGAACACTGAAGCTTTCTTT.